The following is a TCR beta chain sequence with its context. Its antigen remains unidentified. With UMI labels, 5' RACE was used to prepare the TRB cDNA libraries. After re-calling the 5' RACE reads, TCRdb lists one entry per CDR3 protein, DNA absent. The repertoire table contains around 140,000 distinct CDR3 sequences. This sample is part of a study of CXCR3-negative and CXCR3-positive naive CD8 T cells. Notes on the study in general: In CXCR3-positive naive cells, the TRB CDR3s were more hydrophobic than in CXCR3-negative naive cells.

CDR3 length equals 15 residues. Germline-derived CDR1 and CDR2 are LNHDA and SQIVND (reference sequence). Sequencing input: naive CXCR3- CD8+ T cells from blood. Subset denoted: CD45RO-CCR7+CD27+CD95- naive CD8+ T cells lacking CXCR3 (TNR3-). This receptor was identified in a human donor in good health. Some clones in this sample may be carry-over from other donors' samples. This rearrangement joins TRBV19 to TRBJ2-3. The chain's CDR3 is CASSIVHIPTDTQYF. Full variable domain (rest looked up from reference TRBV19 and TRBJ2-3): DGGITQSPKYLFRKEGQNVTLSCEQNLNHDAMYWYRQDPGQGLRLIYYSQIVNDFQKGDIAEGYSVSREKKESFPLTVTSAQKNPTAFYLCASSIVHIPTDTQYFGPGTRLTVL.